This is a list of T cell receptor beta chains from one sample in a study of CD8+CD57+ T cells in acquired aplastic anemia. One entry per CDR3 protein, called by TCRdb with MiXCR from the reads. There are 250,000 to 350,000 distinct CDR3 sequences in the sample; roughly 59% occur only once, and around 1.2% lies in the top ten. The sequenced sample was sorted CD4+, CD8+, or CD8+CD57+ T cells (not recorded which) from PBMCs. Source of these receptors: a human donor with aplastic anemia. Both conserved end residues are part of each CDR3.

v_gene: TRBV7-8; CDR3aa: CASSLQGQVGYTF
v_gene: TRBV7-6; CDR3aa: CASSVPGTGNNEQYF
v_gene: TRBV7-9; CDR3aa: CASSIRRSNSPLHF
v_gene: TRBV24-1; CDR3aa: CATSDGGGNGQFF
v_gene: TRBV20-1; CDR3aa: CSARDPSFYEQYF
v_gene: TRBV7-2; CDR3aa: CASTRLASTGELFF
v_gene: TRBV7-9; CDR3aa: CASSLGTRGPKGTQYF
v_gene: TRBV5-1; CDR3aa: CASSLVSGIDTEAFF
v_gene: TRBV6-4; CDR3aa: CAAPPRGKYGYTF
v_gene: TRBV20-1; CDR3aa: CSAGVAGGASSGYTF
v_gene: TRBV2; CDR3aa: CASNTGTGSYEQYF
v_gene: TRBV2; CDR3aa: CASSEVRGVDGYTF
v_gene: TRBV2; CDR3aa: CASSDQGTGGGHTF
v_gene: TRBV12-3/TRBV12-4; CDR3aa: CASNRDSRGTQHF
v_gene: TRBV20-1; CDR3aa: CSARDRAWEQYF
v_gene: TRBV4-1; CDR3aa: CASSQVGQGSGEQYF
v_gene: TRBV20-1; CDR3aa: CNASEWTQETQYF
v_gene: TRBV2; CDR3aa: CASSLFQGLEQYF
v_gene: TRBV2; CDR3aa: CASKGVEQYF
v_gene: TRBV3-1; CDR3aa: CASKGGGYNEQYF
v_gene: TRBV19; CDR3aa: CASRGPGQASYEQYF
v_gene: TRBV3-1; CDR3aa: CASSHGLSNTGELFF
v_gene: TRBV24-1; CDR3aa: CATRSTEAFF
v_gene: TRBV5-6; CDR3aa: CASSPQGINEKLFF
v_gene: TRBV7-8; CDR3aa: CASSLAPVRASQYF
v_gene: TRBV15; CDR3aa: CATSRDMGADTQYF
v_gene: TRBV7-8; CDR3aa: CASSLGGGASHRVTEAFF
v_gene: TRBV5-1; CDR3aa: CASSSRDSGTDTQYF
v_gene: TRBV5-1; CDR3aa: CASSLGGTGIAVYF
v_gene: TRBV2; CDR3aa: CASTPGPRGHEQYF
v_gene: TRBV9; CDR3aa: CASSVGQGPYEQYF
v_gene: TRBV19; CDR3aa: CASSMLEVSQPQHF
v_gene: TRBV29-1; CDR3aa: CSVEEGAGEQYF
v_gene: TRBV2; CDR3aa: CASRKQGTAANYGYTF
v_gene: TRBV25-1; CDR3aa: CASSDNRDVYNEQFF
v_gene: TRBV7-2; CDR3aa: CASSFGQGFYEQYF
v_gene: TRBV5-1; CDR3aa: CASLKKGGPYEQYF
v_gene: TRBV10-3; CDR3aa: CAVQGFDEQYF